Presented here are 29 T cell receptor beta chains from one specimen sequenced in a study of post-analysis software for immune sequencing data. The antigens for these receptors are not known. Findings of the study overall: The study found TRBV5-6, TRBV5-1 and TRBV20-1 among five or six TRBV segments more frequent in patients than controls.

Each TCR beta cDNA library carried unique molecular identifiers. TCRdb processed the PCR reads anew with MiXCR; each CDR3 protein has one entry. The table has hundreds of thousands of distinct CDR3 sequences, around 64% seen once. Sequencing input: blood. Receptors were obtained from a girl aged 2 to 9 with multiple sclerosis.

The DNA for the CDR3 is TGTGCCAGCAGTCCCCGGACAGGGTCGATTGGTGCCAGAGTGAACAATGAGCAGTTCTTC. As protein: CASSPRTGSIGARVNNEQFF. The rearrangement links TRBV7-6 to TRBJ2-1, with TRBD1 matching 8 bases. This CDR3 is built from 20 residues. Trimming removed 6 bases from V and 5 bases from J; junction bases left unmatched: 24. Germline CDR1 is SGHVS and CDR2 is FNYEAQ.

The rearrangement links TRBV5-1 to TRBJ2-1; D is undetermined. V was clipped by 1 base and J by 0 bases, with 11 bases between them. Germline CDR1 is SGHRS and CDR2 is YFSETQ. The length of the CDR3 is 16 residues. Written as DNA, the CDR3 is TGCGCCAGCAGCTTGAACAGCGACTTCTCCTACAATGAGCAGTTCTTC. Translating gives CASSLNSDFSYNEQFF.

The J gene is TRBJ2-4, the V gene TRBV9; TRBD1 matches at 7 bases. The last part of the DNA fits TRBJ2-7 better; the J call may be wrong. This CDR3 has 15 residues. Per germline, CDR1 SGDLS and CDR2 YYNGEE. CDR3 nucleotides: TGTGCCAGCAGCCCACGGACAGGCGATTACTACGAGCAGTACTTC. This gives the protein CASSPRTGDYYEQYF.

V is TRBV7-2 and J is TRBJ2-7; 9 bases map to TRBD2. J lost 1 base, V lost 1 base, and 5 bases had no gene match. The CDR3 consists of 16 residues. Germline CDR1 SGHTA, CDR2 FQGNSA. The CDR3 DNA reads TGTGCCAGCAGCTTAGATAGCGGGAGTAGGTCCTACGAGCAGTACTTC. Amino acids: CASSLDSGSRSYEQYF.

The chain has TRBV6-2 or TRBV6-3 and TRBJ1-1; possibly TRBD1 for D (5 bases). The CDR3 length is 13 residues. CDR1 is MNHEY and CDR2 is SVGEGT in the germline V gene. V was pared by 3 bases and J by 2 bases, with 7 bases between. The chain's CDR3 is CASSYQGNTEAFF. The DNA of the CDR3 is TGTGCCAGCAGTTATCAGGGAAACACTGAAGCTTTCTTT.

This CDR3 is CASSLGARPSYNEQFF. As DNA, the CDR3 is TGTGCCAGCAGCTTAGGGGCCAGGCCTTCCTACAATGAGCAGTTCTTC. The V and J genes are TRBV7-7 and TRBJ2-1; D gene uncertain. CDR3 length: 16 residues. Trimming removed 1 base at V and 1 base at J, with 11 bases between. Germline CDR1 SSHAT, CDR2 FNYEAQ (reference sequence).

The CDR3 nucleotides are TGTGCCAGCAGAGGACCGGGACTAGCGAACACCGGGGAGCTGTTTTTT. It yields the protein CASRGPGLANTGELFF. The genes are TRBV6-1 and TRBJ2-2; 8 positions agree with TRBD2. Germline assignment: CDR1 MNHNS and CDR2 SASEGT. V shed 6 bases and J 0 bases; nucleotides not matched to a gene: 6. The CDR3 covers 16 residues.

The V gene is TRBV25-1, the J gene TRBJ2-5, with TRBD1 identical over 9 bases. The CDR3 is 15 residues long. The ends lost 5 bases at V and 1 base at J; junction bases unmatched: 5. CDR1 is MGHDK and CDR2 is SYGVNS in the germline V gene. The CDR3 nucleotides are TGTGCCAGCAGTATAAACAGGGGGCCCCAAGAGACCCAGTACTTC. The encoded protein is CASSINRGPQETQYF.

The V call is TRBV7-4, the J call TRBJ2-3; a weak D match, TRBD2 (5 bases). Germline V gives CDR1 SGHVT, CDR2 SQSDAQ. V shed 2 bases and J shed 0 bases, with 15 bases lying between them. This CDR3 has 17 amino acids. The CDR3 reads CASSLYLGERSTDTQYF. In nucleotides, the CDR3 is TGTGCCAGCAGCTTATATCTCGGGGAGCGGAGCACAGATACGCAGTATTTT. The variable domain in full, completed from reference TRBV7-4 and TRBJ2-3, reads GAGVSQSPRYKVAKRGRDVALRCDSISGHVTLYWYRQTLGQGSEVLTYSQSDAQRDKSGRPSGRFSAERPERSVSTLKIQRTEQGDSAVYLCASSLYLGERSTDTQYFGPGTRLTVL.

In the case of this clonotype: The CDR3 end shows no conserved phenylalanine or tryptophan, and so a read error is likely. This chain links TRBV7-7 with TRBJ2-5; the match to TRBD2 covers 15 bases. The last part of the DNA fits TRBJ2-7 better; the J call may be wrong. The CDR3 has 17 amino acids. Per germline, CDR1 SSHAT and CDR2 FNYEAQ (reference sequence). CDR3 loop: CASSSRTSGRDAYEQYC. CDR3 in DNA: TGTGCTAGCAGCTCCCGGACTAGCGGGAGGGATGCCTACGAGCAGTACTGC.

A single count supports this clonotype. This sequence joins TRBV5-1 and TRBJ2-1, with D perhaps matching TRBD1 or TRBD2 (5 bases each). The germline V gene has CDR1 SGHRS and CDR2 YFSETQ. The CDR3 length is 15 residues. V was pared by 5 bases and J by 10 bases, with 22 bases between. CDR3 sequence: CASSSAGAPLSEQFF. The DNA for the CDR3 is TGCGCCAGCAGTTCTGCCGGGGCCCCTTTGTCGGAGCAGTTCTTC.

In the case of this clonotype: An end of the junction does not agree with germline; a read error may underlie this. This rearrangement joins TRBV3-1 to TRBJ2-5; TRBD1 agrees at 7 bases. The CDR3 is made up of 16 amino acids. The germline V gene has CDR1 LGHDT and CDR2 YNNKEL (reference sequence). The CDR3, as DNA: TGTGCCAGCGGCCAAGGGCTGGACGGGACAGAAGAGACCCAGTACTTC. Amino acid sequence: CASGQGLDGTEETQYF.

This clonotype was counted a few times. The chain links TRBV6-2 or TRBV6-3 to TRBJ1-1; D is unclear. V lost 1 base, J lost 1 base, and 7 bases lay in between. CDR3 size: 14 residues. Germline CDR1 is MNHEY and CDR2 is SVGEGT. The CDR3 sequence: CASSYFTQNTEAFF. In DNA form, the CDR3 reads TGTGCCAGCAGTTACTTTACACAGAACACTGAAGCTTTCTTT.

The chain links TRBV5-1 to TRBJ2-3; D possibly matches TRBD1 or TRBD2 (6 bases each). The ends were cut back, 3 bases at V and 2 bases at J, with 16 bases in the middle. Germline V gene data show CDR1 as SGHRS and CDR2 as YFSETQ. CDR3 length: 16 residues. CDR3 in amino acids: CASSYGEGGTTDTQYF. The DNA for the CDR3 is TGCGCCAGCAGCTACGGCGAGGGGGGAACCACAGATACGCAGTATTTT.

The CDR3 region has the DNA TGTGCCTGGAGTGTAAAGAGCGGGAGGGCGCTAGGGTCCTACGAGCAGTACTTC. It encodes CAWSVKSGRALGSYEQYF. V usage is TRBV30 and J usage is TRBJ2-7, with 10 bases identical to TRBD2. Germline CDR1 is GTSNPN and CDR2 is SVGIG (reference sequence). This CDR3 is built from 18 residues. V shed 0 bases, J shed 1 base, and the junction held 12 bases outside the gene matches.

The chain couples TRBV25-1 to TRBJ2-3, with D tentatively TRBD2 (6 bases). The V end was cut by 4 bases, the J end by 1 base, with 12 bases between. Per germline, CDR1 MGHDK and CDR2 SYGVNS. CDR3 length equals 15 residues. Here the CDR3 reads CASSARGTGTDTQYF. The CDR3 nucleotides are TGTGCCAGCAGTGCCCGCGGGACCGGCACAGATACGCAGTATTTT.

The rearrangement links TRBV6-5 to TRBJ2-4; TRBD1 agrees at 8 bases. The DNA end lines up better with TRBJ2-5; the J call may be wrong. Germline CDR1 reads MNHEY; CDR2 reads SVGAGI. This CDR3 has 14 residues. DNA of the CDR3: TGTGCCAGCAGCGTACTAGGACAGGGAGAGACCCAGTACTTC. Translating it yields CASSVLGQGETQYF.

The rearrangement joins TRBV12-3 or TRBV12-4 to TRBJ2-1, with 8 bases identical to TRBD2. V was clipped by 1 base and J by 5 bases; unmatched bases: 7. CDR3 length: 16 residues. The CDR3: CASSLGSRGANNEQFF. The CDR3 region has the DNA TGTGCCAGCAGTTTAGGGTCGCGGGGGGCCAACAATGAGCAGTTCTTC.

The chain carries TRBV7-9 and TRBJ2-3; D not certain. CDR1 is SEHNR, CDR2 FQNEAQ, per germline (reference sequence). V was shortened by 3 bases and J by 2 bases, with 12 bases between the two germline ends. The CDR3 has 15 residues. DNA for the CDR3: TGTGCCAGCAGCTTCGCCGGGTCCTCCACAGATACGCAGTATTTT. This gives the protein CASSFAGSSTDTQYF.

J is TRBJ2-5 and V is TRBV5-1, with D unclear. V was cut by 2 bases and J by 5 bases, with 16 bases left in between. Germline V gives CDR1 SGHRS, CDR2 YFSETQ. The CDR3 loop spans 15 amino acids. CDR3 nucleotide sequence: TGCGCCAGCAGCTTTCCTGGCATAGTCGCGGAGACCCAGTACTTC. It specifies CASSFPGIVAETQYF.

This clonotype appeared once. The chain couples TRBV6-1 to TRBJ2-5; perhaps D is TRBD1 or TRBD2 (5 bases each). Germline CDR1 MNHNS, CDR2 SASEGT. This CDR3 spans 15 amino acids. V dropped 3 bases and J dropped 2 bases, with 13 bases sitting between them. CDR3 residues: CASSEGWGWQETQYF. CDR3 in DNA: TGTGCCAGCAGTGAGGGGTGGGGGTGGCAAGAGACCCAGTACTTC.

As concerns this clonotype: One end of the junction fails to match germline, which may point to a read error. The J gene is TRBJ1-2, the V gene TRBV10-3, with D perhaps matching TRBD1 (5 bases). The CDR3 has 14 amino acids. Per the germline V gene, CDR1 is ENHRY and CDR2 is SYGVKD. The CDR3 DNA reads TGTGCCATCAGGGAGTCGAGGGACGGCTATGGCTACACCTTC. Its protein product is CAIRESRDGYGYTF.

V is TRBV2 and J is TRBJ2-1; the match to TRBD1 covers 7 bases. The germline V gene has CDR1 SNHLY and CDR2 FYNNEI. This CDR3 has 17 amino acids. The V gene end was trimmed by 5 bases and the J gene end by 0 bases; junction bases not matched to a gene: 10. DNA of the CDR3: TGTGCCAGCAGTCAGGGGGTGGGTTTAACCTCCTACAATGAGCAGTTCTTC. The encoded protein is CASSQGVGLTSYNEQFF.

V and J are TRBV7-9 and TRBJ1-2; tentatively, D is TRBD1 (5 bases). This CDR3 spans 13 amino acids. V was clipped by 5 bases and J by 4 bases, with 11 bases between them. Germline V gene lookup returns CDR1 SEHNR and CDR2 FQNEAQ (reference sequence). CDR3 region: CASSQDSLYGYTF. The CDR3 nucleotides are TGTGCCAGCAGCCAAGACAGTCTCTATGGCTACACCTTC.

This chain links TRBV7-3 with TRBJ2-1; 10 bases are a match to TRBD1. Trimming took 5 bases from V and 4 from J; bases not matched to a gene: 8. Germline lookup yields CDR1 SGHTA and CDR2 FQGTGA. The CDR3 is 16 amino acids. The CDR3 DNA follows: TGTGCCAGCAGCGGGGGACAGGGGTGGGAGTACAATGAGCAGTTCTTC. Translating gives CASSGGQGWEYNEQFF.

The chain uses TRBV7-2 and TRBJ2-7, with D possibly TRBD2 on 5 matching bases. Deletions cut 7 bases from V and 0 bases from J, with 16 bases between. CDR1 SGHTA and CDR2 FQGNSA come from the germline V gene. This CDR3 spans 15 amino acids. CDR3 region: CASTATASLSYEQYF. The CDR3 DNA sequence: TGTGCCAGCACCGCAACAGCTAGCCTCTCCTACGAGCAGTACTTC.

The table lists this clonotype with a few counts. V and J are TRBV7-2 and TRBJ1-2, with a tentative D call TRBD1 (5 bases). Germline CDR1 is SGHTA and CDR2 is FQGNSA. The CDR3 has 14 amino acids. V was cut by 1 base and J by 9 bases, with 15 bases left in between. The DNA of the CDR3 is TGTGCCAGCAGCTTAGGTAGTGGGGCTACAAGCTACACCTTC. Protein: CASSLGSGATSYTF.

This clonotype showed up many times. This chain joins TRBV20-1 and TRBJ2-7; 12 nucleotides line up with TRBD1. The junction had 6 bases not matched to a gene; V was cut back by 3 bases and J by 3 bases. The germline gives CDR1 DFQATT, CDR2 SNEGSKA (reference sequence). This CDR3 has 15 residues. CDR3: CSASTRDRGRYEQYF. The CDR3, as DNA: TGCAGTGCTAGCACCCGGGACAGGGGGCGCTACGAGCAGTACTTC.

V gene TRBV7-9 combines with J gene TRBJ2-7, with 10 positions matching TRBD2. Trimming at V came to 1 base and at J to 6 bases, leaving 9 bases not matched to a gene. CDR1 and CDR2 from the germline V gene are SEHNR and FQNEAQ (reference sequence). The length of the CDR3 is 16 residues. The CDR3 region is CASSLGASGGSFEQYF. The CDR3 region has the DNA TGTGCCAGCAGCTTAGGAGCTAGCGGGGGCTCTTTCGAGCAGTACTTC.